This is a list of T cell receptor beta chains from one sample in a study of blood T cells in healthy people across ages. TCRdb called the 5' RACE reads again in MiXCR, with one record for every CDR3 protein. Here the sample spans roughly 680,000 distinct CDR3 sequences, 52% being singletons. The specimen sequenced was blood. The receptors were sampled from a woman aged 80 or over in good health. Each CDR3 is given with its conserved first and last residue. A D gene is named only where the DNA matches it firmly. Some rows mark clone size as missing; the rest say once, few, many or name a class of expanded clone.

D: TRBD1
J: TRBJ2-2
size: -
V: TRBV20-1
CDR3: CSARPRGQQNTGELFF
DNA: TGCAGCGCCCGTCCCCGGGGACAGCAGAACACCGGGGAGCTGTTTTTT

D: -
J: TRBJ1-1
size: -
V: TRBV7-2
CDR3: CASSQTANTEAFF
DNA: TGTGCCAGCAGCCAGACGGCGAACACTGAAGCTTTCTTT

D: -
J: TRBJ1-4
size: -
V: TRBV7-2
CDR3: CACSHGARGSTNEKLFF
DNA: TGTGCCTGCAGCCACGGGGCTCGAGGGTCGACTAATGAAAAACTGTTTTTT

D: -
J: TRBJ2-1
size: many
V: TRBV5-1
CDR3: CATKPASDPYNEQFF
DNA: TGCGCCACCAAGCCTGCTAGCGACCCCTACAATGAGCAGTTCTTC

D: TRBD2
J: TRBJ2-3
size: many
V: TRBV4-1
CDR3: CASSQEWTSGLTDTQYF
DNA: TGCGCCAGCAGCCAAGAATGGACTAGCGGCCTCACAGATACGCAGTATTTT

D: -
J: TRBJ2-7
size: -
V: TRBV3-1
CDR3: CASSQDLVPGTEQYF
DNA: TGTGCCAGCAGCCAAGATCTCGTTCCGGGAACCGAGCAGTACTTC

D: -
J: TRBJ2-7
size: -
V: TRBV14
CDR3: CASSPGGWSYEQYF
DNA: TGTGCCAGCAGCCCGGGCGGTTGGTCCTACGAGCAGTACTTC

D: -
J: TRBJ1-2
size: -
V: TRBV29-1
CDR3: CSVGGGTGYGYTF
DNA: TGCAGCGTTGGCGGAGGGACGGGCTATGGCTACACCTTC

D: -
J: TRBJ2-1
size: -
V: TRBV12-3/TRBV12-4
CDR3: CASRLRDDEQFF
DNA: TGTGCCAGCAGACTCCGGGACGATGAGCAGTTCTTC

D: TRBD2
J: TRBJ2-7
size: many
V: TRBV28
CDR3: CASTSGGRLPSYEQYF
DNA: TGTGCCAGCACCTCGGGCGGGAGGCTACCTTCCTACGAGCAGTACTTC

D: -
J: TRBJ2-7
size: many
V: TRBV5-5
CDR3: CASSSGWGYEQYF
DNA: TGTGCCAGCAGCTCCGGATGGGGGTACGAGCAGTACTTC

D: TRBD1
J: TRBJ1-2
size: -
V: TRBV28
CDR3: CVSSVGQGTRYGYTF
DNA: TGTGTCAGCAGTGTGGGACAGGGCACTAGATATGGCTACACCTTC

D: -
J: TRBJ2-3
size: many
V: TRBV3-1
CDR3: CASSQGANTQYF
DNA: TGTGCCAGCAGCCAAGGGGCGAATACGCAGTATTTT

D: -
J: TRBJ1-4
size: -
V: TRBV20-1
CDR3: CSALGRGSEKLFF
DNA: TGCAGTGCTCTTGGCAGGGGTAGTGAAAAACTGTTTTTT

D: TRBD2
J: TRBJ2-5
size: -
V: TRBV7-3
CDR3: CASTKAGGHYNEQYF
DNA: TGTGCCAGCACCAAAGCGGGGGGGCACTACAATGAGCAGTACTTC

D: -
J: TRBJ2-1
size: few
V: TRBV6-5
CDR3: CASTVGYEQFF
DNA: TGTGCCAGCACCGTTGGATATGAGCAGTTCTTC

D: -
J: TRBJ1-5
size: -
V: TRBV25-1
CDR3: CASSEGGSIQPRHF
DNA: TGTGCCAGCAGTGAGGGGGGAAGTATTCAGCCCCGGCATTTT

D: -
J: TRBJ1-1
size: -
V: TRBV12-3/TRBV12-4
CDR3: CASSYRGGTVDAFF
DNA: TGTGCCAGCAGCTATAGGGGGGGAACAGTCGACGCTTTCTTT

D: -
J: TRBJ1-2
size: few
V: TRBV5-6
CDR3: CASSLGGIHYGYTF
DNA: TGTGCCAGCAGCCTAGGGGGAATCCACTATGGCTACACCTTC

D: -
J: TRBJ2-3
size: few
V: TRBV29-1
CDR3: CSVEAPGGPTDTQYF
DNA: TGCAGCGTTGAAGCCCCCGGGGGGCCCACAGATACGCAGTATTTT

D: -
J: TRBJ1-2
size: once
V: TRBV27
CDR3: CASRRTSNHGYTF
DNA: TGTGCCAGCAGACGTACATCCAACCATGGCTACACCTTC

D: -
J: TRBJ2-7
size: -
V: TRBV4-1
CDR3: CASSQGPGTYEQYF
DNA: TGCGCCAGCAGCCAAGGCCCGGGCACTTACGAGCAGTACTTC

D: -
J: TRBJ2-7
size: few
V: TRBV6-2/TRBV6-3
CDR3: CASSYPGRLLSEQYF
DNA: TGTGCCAGCAGTTACCCGGGACGGCTCCTCAGTGAGCAGTACTTC